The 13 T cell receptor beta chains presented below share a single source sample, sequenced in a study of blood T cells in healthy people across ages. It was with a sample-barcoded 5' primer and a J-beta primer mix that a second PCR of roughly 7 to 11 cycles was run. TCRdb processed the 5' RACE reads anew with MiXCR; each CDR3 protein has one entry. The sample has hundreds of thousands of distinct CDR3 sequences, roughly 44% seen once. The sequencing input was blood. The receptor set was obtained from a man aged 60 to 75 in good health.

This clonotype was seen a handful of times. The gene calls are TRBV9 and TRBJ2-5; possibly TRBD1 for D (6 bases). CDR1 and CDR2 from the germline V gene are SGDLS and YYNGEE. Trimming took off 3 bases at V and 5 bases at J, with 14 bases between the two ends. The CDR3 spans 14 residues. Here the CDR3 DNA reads TGTGCCAGCAGCGGAGGGGGTGCGTTCGAGACCCAGTACTTC. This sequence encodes CASSGGGAFETQYF. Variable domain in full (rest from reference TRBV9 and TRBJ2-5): DSGVTQTPKHLITATGQRVTLRCSPRSGDLSVYWYQQSLDQGLQFLIQYYNGEERAKGNILERFSAQQFPDLHSELNLSSLELGDSALYFCASSGGGAFETQYFGPGTRLLVL.

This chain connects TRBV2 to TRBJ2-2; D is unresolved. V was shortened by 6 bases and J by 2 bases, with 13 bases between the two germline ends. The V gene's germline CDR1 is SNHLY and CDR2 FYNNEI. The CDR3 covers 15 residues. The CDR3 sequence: CASSLKPANTGELFF. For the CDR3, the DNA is TGTGCCAGCAGCCTTAAACCAGCTAACACCGGGGAGCTGTTTTTT. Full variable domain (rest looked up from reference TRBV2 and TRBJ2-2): EPEVTQTPSHQVTQMGQEVILRCVPISNHLYFYWYRQILGQKVEFLVSFYNNEISEKSEIFDDQFSVERPDGSNFTLKIRSTKLEDSAMYFCASSLKPANTGELFFGEGSRLTVL.

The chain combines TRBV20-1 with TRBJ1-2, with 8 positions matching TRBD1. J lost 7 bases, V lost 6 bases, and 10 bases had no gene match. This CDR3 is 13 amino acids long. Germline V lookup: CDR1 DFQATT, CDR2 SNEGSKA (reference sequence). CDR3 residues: CSARDRRHGGYTF. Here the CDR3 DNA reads TGCAGTGCAAGGGACAGGAGGCACGGTGGCTACACCTTC.

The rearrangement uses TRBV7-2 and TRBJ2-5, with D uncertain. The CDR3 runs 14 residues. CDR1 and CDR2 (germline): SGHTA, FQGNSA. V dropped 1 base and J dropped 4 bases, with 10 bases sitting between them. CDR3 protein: CASSLVGLSETQYF. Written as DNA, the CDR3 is TGTGCCAGCAGCTTAGTGGGTCTATCAGAGACCCAGTACTTC.

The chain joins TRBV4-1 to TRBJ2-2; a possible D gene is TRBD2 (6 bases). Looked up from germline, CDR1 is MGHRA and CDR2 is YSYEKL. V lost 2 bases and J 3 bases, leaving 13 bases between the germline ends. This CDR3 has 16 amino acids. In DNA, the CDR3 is TGCGCCAGCAGCCAAACTCGGGGGTGGGACACCGGGGAGCTGTTTTTT. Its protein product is CASSQTRGWDTGELFF.

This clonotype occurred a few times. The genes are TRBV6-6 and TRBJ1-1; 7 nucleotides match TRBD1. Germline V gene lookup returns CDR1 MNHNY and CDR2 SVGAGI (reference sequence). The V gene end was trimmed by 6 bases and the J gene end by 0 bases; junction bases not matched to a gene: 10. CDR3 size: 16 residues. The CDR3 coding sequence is TGTGCCAGCAGACCCCGACAGGGAAACATGAACACTGAAGCTTTCTTT. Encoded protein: CASRPRQGNMNTEAFF.

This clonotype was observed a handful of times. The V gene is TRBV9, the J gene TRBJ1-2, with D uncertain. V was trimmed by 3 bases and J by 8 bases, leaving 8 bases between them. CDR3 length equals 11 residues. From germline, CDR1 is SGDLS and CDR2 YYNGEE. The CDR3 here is CASSANGGYTF. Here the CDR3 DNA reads TGTGCCAGCAGCGCAAATGGAGGCTACACCTTC.

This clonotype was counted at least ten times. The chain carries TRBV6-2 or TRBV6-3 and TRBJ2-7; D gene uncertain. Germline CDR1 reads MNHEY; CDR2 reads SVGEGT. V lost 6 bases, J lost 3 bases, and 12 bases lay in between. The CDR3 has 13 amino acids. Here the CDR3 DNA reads TGTGCCAGCAGAGCCTCCGGAGTCTACGAGCAGTACTTC. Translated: CASRASGVYEQYF.

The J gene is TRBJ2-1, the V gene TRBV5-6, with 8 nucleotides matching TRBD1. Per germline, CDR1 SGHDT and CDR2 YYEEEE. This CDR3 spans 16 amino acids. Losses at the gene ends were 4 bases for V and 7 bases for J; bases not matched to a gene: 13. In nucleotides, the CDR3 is TGTGCCAGCAGCCCGAGTTGGACAGGGAACTGGAATGAGCAGTTCTTC. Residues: CASSPSWTGNWNEQFF.

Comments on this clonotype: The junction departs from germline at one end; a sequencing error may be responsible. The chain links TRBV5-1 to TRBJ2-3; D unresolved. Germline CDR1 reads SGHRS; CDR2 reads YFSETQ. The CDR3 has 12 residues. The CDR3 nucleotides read TGCGCCAGCAGCCTACGCACAGATATGCAGTATTTT. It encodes CASSLRTDMQYF.

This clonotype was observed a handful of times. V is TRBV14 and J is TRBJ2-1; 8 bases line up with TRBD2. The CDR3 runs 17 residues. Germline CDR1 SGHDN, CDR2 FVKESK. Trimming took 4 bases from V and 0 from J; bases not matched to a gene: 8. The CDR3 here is CASSPLGGGSSYNEQFF. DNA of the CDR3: TGTGCCAGCAGCCCCCTCGGGGGGGGTAGCTCCTACAATGAGCAGTTCTTC.

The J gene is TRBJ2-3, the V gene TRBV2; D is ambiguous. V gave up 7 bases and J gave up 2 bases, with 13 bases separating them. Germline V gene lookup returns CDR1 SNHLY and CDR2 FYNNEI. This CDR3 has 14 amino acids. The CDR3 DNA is TGTGCCAGCATATCCGGCGGAGCCACAGATACGCAGTATTTT. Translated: CASISGGATDTQYF.

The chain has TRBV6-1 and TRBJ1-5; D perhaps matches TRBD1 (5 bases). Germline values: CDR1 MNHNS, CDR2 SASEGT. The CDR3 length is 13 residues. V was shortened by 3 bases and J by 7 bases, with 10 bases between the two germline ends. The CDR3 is CASSENRRQPQHF. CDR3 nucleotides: TGTGCCAGCAGTGAGAACAGGAGGCAGCCCCAGCATTTT.